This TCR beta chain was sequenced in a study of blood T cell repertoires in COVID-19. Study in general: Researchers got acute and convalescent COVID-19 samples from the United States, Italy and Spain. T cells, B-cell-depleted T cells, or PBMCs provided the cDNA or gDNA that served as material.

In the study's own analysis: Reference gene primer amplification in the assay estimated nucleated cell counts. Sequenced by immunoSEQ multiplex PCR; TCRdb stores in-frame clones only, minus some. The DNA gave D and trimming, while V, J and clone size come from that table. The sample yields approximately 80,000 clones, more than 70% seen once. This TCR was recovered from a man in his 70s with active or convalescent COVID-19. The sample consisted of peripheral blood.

The CDR3 protein is CASSESTRSTSTDTQYF. The CDR3 DNA sequence: TGCGCCAGCAGTGAGTCGACTCGCTCCACTAGCACAGATACGCAGTATTTT. This chain joins TRBV10-1 and TRBJ2-3; D unclear. The CDR3 totals 17 residues. V dropped 0 bases and J dropped 0 bases, with 13 bases sitting between them. Germline CDR1 is WNHNN and CDR2 is SYGVQD (reference sequence).